This T cell receptor beta chain is drawn from a study of T cell responses to AZD1222 COVID-19 vaccine. Study-level points and caveats: Donor demographics were predominantly white British with a female majority; clonal diversity may be underestimated. Rises in breadth and depth of Spike-specific TCRs came after two AZD1222 doses. Seropositive status at baseline applied to only a handful of AZD1222 recipients.

On this clone itself: Its target is not known.

TCRdb keeps only in-frame clones here, not all; method: immunoSEQ multiplex PCR. The repertoire holds 100,000 to 150,000 clones, with approximately 85% as singletons. CDR1 SGHNT and CDR2 YENEEA come from the germline V gene. V lost 4 bases to trimming and J lost 3 bases, with 25 bases between them. The CDR3 loop spans 18 amino acids. The receptor's source is an adult in good health. This chain connects TRBV11-3 to TRBJ2-7; D is ambiguous. This specimen was peripheral blood, taken on day 0 of AZD1222 vaccination. The CDR3 nucleotides read TGTGCCAGCAGCTCAAGCTTCCTTACCCAGCCTGGAATCTACGAGCAGTACTTC. Its protein is CASSSSFLTQPGIYEQYF. Supplemented by reference TRBV11-3 and TRBJ2-7, the full variable domain reads EAGVVQSPRYKIIEKKQPVAFWCNPISGHNTLYWYLQNLGQGPELLIRYENEEAVDDSQLPKDRFSAERLKGVDSTLKIQPAELGDSAVYLCASSSSFLTQPGIYEQYFGPGTRLTVT.